These 8 T cell receptor beta chains originate from one sample sequenced in a study of CDR3 diversity in severe acne. From the PCR reads, TCRdb called clonotypes with MiXCR, one entry per CDR3 protein. The table lists 100,000 or so distinct CDR3 sequences, roughly 51% of them singletons, with 9.5% to 15% in the top ten. Sequenced material: blood. The source is a male donor with acne.

This clonotype came up many times. The chain joins TRBV11-1 to TRBJ2-2, with a possible D match to TRBD1 (6 bases). V lost 4 bases and J lost 6, with 18 bases in between. CDR1 is SGHAT, CDR2 FQDESV, per germline (reference sequence). The CDR3 covers 16 residues. CDR3 in amino acids: CASSSAFLQGPGELFF. CDR3 nucleotide sequence: TGTGCCAGCAGCTCCGCATTCTTACAGGGTCCCGGGGAGCTGTTTTTT.

The chain links TRBV20-1 to TRBJ1-2, with D possibly matching TRBD1 (5 bases). The V end was cut by 3 bases, the J end by 8 bases, with 19 bases between. CDR3 length: 14 amino acids. Germline CDR1 is DFQATT and CDR2 is SNEGSKA (reference sequence). The CDR3 here is CSASWEGYGLGYTF. CDR3 in DNA: TGCAGTGCTAGCTGGGAGGGGTATGGGTTGGGCTACACCTTC.

This clonotype was observed at least ten times. The chain employs TRBV12-3 or TRBV12-4 and TRBJ2-1; 10 positions agree with TRBD2. Unmatched junction bases numbered 4, after V lost 6 bases and J lost 2 bases. The CDR3 loop spans 15 amino acids. In DNA, the CDR3 is TGTGCCAGCAGCCGGAGCGGGAGGGCCTACAATGAGCAGTTCTTC. This translates into CASSRSGRAYNEQFF.

CDR3 residues: CSARDGTSGTSPYEQYF. CDR3 bases: TGCAGTGCTAGAGACGGGACTAGCGGGACTAGCCCCTACGAGCAGTACTTC. This chain connects TRBV20-1 to TRBJ2-7; 13 bases are a match to TRBD2. With 0 bases clipped from V and 2 bases from J, the junction kept 7 bases outside the gene matches. This CDR3 region has 17 residues. The germline CDR1 and CDR2 sequences are DFQATT and SNEGSKA (reference sequence).

The chain carries TRBV25-1 and TRBJ2-7; no clear D gene. CDR1 and CDR2 (germline): MGHDK, SYGVNS. The V and J ends lost 4 bases and 3 bases respectively, with 16 bases between them. This CDR3 is 15 amino acids long. Written as DNA, the CDR3 is TGTGCCAGCAGTGCCACAGTCGTATTGGGCTACGAGCAGTACTTC. This sequence encodes CASSATVVLGYEQYF.

The chain recombines TRBV27 with TRBJ2-2; D might be TRBD1 (6 bases). V lost 4 bases to trimming and J lost 3 bases, with 9 bases between them. Germline V gene sequence: CDR1 MNHEY, CDR2 SMNVEV (reference sequence). This CDR3 contains 14 residues. For the CDR3, the DNA is TGTGCCAGCAGTTGGCAGGGGTACACCGGGGAGCTGTTTTTT. Its protein product is CASSWQGYTGELFF.

With respect to this clonotype: Given a much more abundant clone one base away, this may be a read error. The rearrangement joins TRBV12-3 or TRBV12-4 to TRBJ1-2; TRBD1 aligns across 7 bases. The V segment lost 6 bases and the J segment 12 bases; nucleotides outside the gene matches: 10. The CDR3 length is 12 residues. The CDR3 here is CASSATGYGHTF. CDR3 in DNA: TGTGCCAGCAGCGCGACAGGGTACGGCCACACCTTC.

This clonotype was observed a handful of times. The chain uses TRBV19 and TRBJ2-5; TRBD2 matches 13 bases. The junction had 5 bases not matched to a gene; V was cut back by 5 bases and J by 2 bases. The CDR3 is 16 amino acids. In germline, CDR1 is LNHDA, CDR2 SQIVND (reference sequence). CDR3 region: CASSSRTSGGQETQYF. Here the CDR3 DNA reads TGTGCCAGTAGTTCCCGGACTAGCGGGGGACAAGAGACCCAGTACTTC.